Presented here are 10 T cell receptor beta chains from one specimen sequenced in a study of tissue T cells after allogeneic stem cell transplantation (dated by TCRdb to between 2021 and 2024). The protocol used for the library was the immunoSEQ multiplex PCR assay. TCRdb retrieved this table from immuneACCESS and kept in-frame rearrangements only. Not all clones are present; in checked studies, unresolved V genes account for under half, and no reason is known for the remainder. This sample is represented by 4,000 or so clones; approximately 50% of them were singletons. In total, the top ten clones hold 28% of the sample. Reading the label with the study, this specimen's time point is: human tissue collected at research (rapid) autopsy. The input for sequencing was tissue from the ileum, taken at autopsy. These TCRs come from a male donor older than 55 with lung cancer.

This chain connects TRBV12-3 or TRBV12-4 to TRBJ1-1; TRBD1 might be the D (5 bases). Trimming removed 1 base at V and 8 bases at J, with 5 bases between. This CDR3 has 11 residues. CDR3 protein: CASSLGDEAFF. The CDR3 DNA is TGTGCCAGCAGTTTAGGGGACGAAGCTTTCTTT.

This chain connects TRBV9 to TRBJ2-5; D is perhaps TRBD1 or TRBD2 (5 bases each). The V and J ends lost 3 bases and 5 bases respectively, with 17 bases between them. The CDR3 is 15 residues long. CDR1 and CDR2 from the germline V gene are SGDLS and YYNGEE. The CDR3 DNA is TGTGCCAGCAGCGCCTCAGAGGGGTATGGTGAGACCCAGTACTTC. Amino acid sequence: CASSASEGYGETQYF.

The J gene is TRBJ1-2, the V gene TRBV14, with a possible D match to TRBD1 (5 bases). Trimming cost V 0 bases and J 7 bases, with 15 bases left between them. The CDR3 length is 15 residues. From germline, CDR1 is SGHDN and CDR2 FVKESK. The DNA for the CDR3 is TGTGCCAGCAGCCAAGATAGTGCGTGGACAACTGGCTACACCTTC. Amino acid sequence: CASSQDSAWTTGYTF.

V is TRBV9 and J is TRBJ2-5; 7 bases are a match to TRBD1. This CDR3 spans 14 amino acids. With V trimmed by 0 bases and J by 4 bases, 3 bases remained unmatched. CDR1 and CDR2 (germline): SGDLS, YYNGEE. The CDR3 coding sequence is TGTGCCAGCAGCGTAGGTTCAGGGGGAGAGACCCAGTACTTC. This gives the protein CASSVGSGGETQYF.

The J gene is TRBJ1-2, the V gene TRBV5-5; D call uncertain. The CDR3 is 15 residues long. Germline loops: CDR1 SGHKS, CDR2 YYEKEE (reference sequence). The V end was cut by 4 bases, the J end by 5 bases, with 18 bases between. The CDR3 DNA reads as TGTGCCAGCAGCACCAACGCGGGCCTAAATTATGGCTACACCTTC. Amino acids: CASSTNAGLNYGYTF. Full variable domain (rest looked up from reference TRBV5-5 and TRBJ1-2): DAGVTQSPTHLIKTRGQQVTLRCSPISGHKSVSWYQQVLGQGPQFIFQYYEKEERGRGNFPDRFSARQFPNYSSELNVNALLLGDSALYLCASSTNAGLNYGYTFGSGTRLTVV.

The CDR3 bases are TGTGCCAGCAGCCCTCGGGACAGAGCCTACGAGCAGTACTTC. This sequence encodes CASSPRDRAYEQYF. The V gene is TRBV5-8, the J gene TRBJ2-7, with 7 nucleotides matching TRBD1. The CDR3 spans 14 residues. The V gene end was trimmed by 4 bases and the J gene end by 2 bases; junction bases not matched to a gene: 6. Germline CDR1 is SGHTS and CDR2 is YDEGEE.

J is TRBJ1-2 and V is TRBV7-2, with D possibly TRBD1 on 5 matching bases. CDR3 length: 15 amino acids. Trimming shortened V by 2 bases and J by 5 bases, and 15 bases separated the two germline ends. Per the germline V gene, CDR1 is SGHTA and CDR2 is FQGNSA. DNA of the CDR3: TGTGCCAGCAGCTTACAGGGTTACCCTAGGTATGGCTACACCTTC. As protein: CASSLQGYPRYGYTF.

V is TRBV6-5 and J is TRBJ2-3, with 10 bases matching TRBD2. V trimming: 7 bases; J trimming: 4 bases; junction bases outside the gene matches: 2. The CDR3 sequence is 13 residues long. CDR1 and CDR2 (germline): MNHEY, SVGAGI. CDR3 bases: TGTGCCAGCAACCTAGCGGGGGCAGATACGCAGTATTTT. It specifies CASNLAGADTQYF.

The rearrangement joins TRBV7-2 to TRBJ1-1; tentative D call: TRBD1 (6 bases). CDR3 length: 16 amino acids. Germline CDR1 reads SGHTA; CDR2 reads FQGNSA. Trimming removed 1 base from V and 0 bases from J, with 12 bases in between. CDR3 in DNA: TGTGCCAGCAGCTTAGTCGCAGGGGAGTTGAACACTGAAGCTTTCTTT. Residues: CASSLVAGELNTEAFF.

This clone has only a few counts. J is TRBJ1-2 and V is TRBV6-1; unclear D gene. V lost 3 bases to trimming and J lost 8 bases, with 7 bases between them. CDR3 length equals 11 residues. The germline V gene encodes CDR1 MNHNS and CDR2 SASEGT. The CDR3: CASSDGSGYTF. The CDR3 bases are TGTGCCAGCAGTGATGGTTCCGGCTACACCTTC.